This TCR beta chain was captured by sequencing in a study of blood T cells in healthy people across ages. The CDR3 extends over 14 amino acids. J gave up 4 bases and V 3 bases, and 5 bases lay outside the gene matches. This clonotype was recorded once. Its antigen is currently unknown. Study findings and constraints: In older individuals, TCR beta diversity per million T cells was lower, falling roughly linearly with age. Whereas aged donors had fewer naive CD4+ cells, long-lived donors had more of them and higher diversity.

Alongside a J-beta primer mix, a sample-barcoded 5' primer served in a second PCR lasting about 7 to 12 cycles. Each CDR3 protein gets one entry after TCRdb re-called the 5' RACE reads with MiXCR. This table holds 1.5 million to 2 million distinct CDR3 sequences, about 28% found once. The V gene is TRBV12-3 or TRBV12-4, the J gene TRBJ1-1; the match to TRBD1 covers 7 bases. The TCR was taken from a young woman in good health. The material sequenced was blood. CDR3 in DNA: TGTGCCAGCAGTTTGACAGGGAAGACCACTGAAGCTTTCTTT. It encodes CASSLTGKTTEAFF.